Detailed here is one T cell receptor (beta chain). These data come from a study of blood T cell repertoires in COVID-19. Living in 24 US areas, the participants were between roughly 18 and 90 years of age. Sequencing used immunoSEQ multiplex PCR; TCRdb keeps in-frame clones, though not all of them. The sample consists of about 260,000 clones, 85% to 90% of them appearing once. V was clipped by 4 bases and J by 5 bases; unmatched bases: 9. CDR1 is SGHTS, CDR2 YDEGEE, per germline. The length of the CDR3 is 15 residues. What was sequenced was PBMCs or T cells enriched from blood (not recorded which). This rearrangement joins TRBV5-8 to TRBJ1-1; TRBD1 agrees at 9 bases. The TCR was taken from a woman under 40 with acute COVID-19. CDR3 loop: CASSGYGTGITEAFF. For the CDR3, the DNA is TGTGCCAGCAGCGGTTACGGGACAGGGATAACTGAAGCTTTCTTT.